Each of the 27 T cell receptor beta chains below was sequenced from the same sample in a study of T cell responses to AZD1222 COVID-19 vaccine (dated by TCRdb to the early 2020s). Library creation used the immunoSEQ multiplex PCR assay. TCRdb limited this immuneACCESS table to in-frame rearrangements with V and J called. A share of clones is missing; checked studies link under half to unresolved V genes, and the rest is unexplained. The sample has some 120,000 clones on record, 80% to 90% of them singletons. 27% of the sample rests with the top ten. The time point label for this specimen denotes: about 28 days (+/-7) after the second vaccine dose. Sequences were derived from peripheral blood, sampled 28 days after the second AZD1222 dose. Receptors were obtained from an adult who received the AZD1222 COVID-19 vaccine.

This chain links TRBV6-2 or TRBV6-3 with TRBJ2-1, with TRBD2 identical over 9 bases. The V segment lost 4 bases and the J segment 8 bases; nucleotides outside the gene matches: 12. This CDR3 has 16 amino acids. Per germline, CDR1 MNHEY and CDR2 SVGEGT. In DNA form, the CDR3 reads TGTGCCAGCAGTTGGATCGGTGGGCGGGGGGGAGATGAGCAGTTCTTC. Translating gives CASSWIGGRGGDEQFF.

The chain couples TRBV10-2 to TRBJ2-1; D is unclear. CDR3 length: 14 residues. Trimming cost V 6 bases and J 0 bases, with 9 bases left between them. Germline lookup yields CDR1 WSHSY and CDR2 SAAADI. For the CDR3, the DNA is TGCGCCAGCAGAAATCTTTACTCCTACAATGAGCAGTTCTTC. This gives the protein CASRNLYSYNEQFF.

V usage is TRBV15 and J usage is TRBJ2-1, with D unresolved. Germline loops: CDR1 LNHNV, CDR2 YYDKDF (reference sequence). The CDR3 runs 15 residues. Deletions cut 0 bases from V and 5 bases from J, with 11 bases between. The CDR3 loop is CATSRDHRSDNEQFF. In DNA form, the CDR3 reads TGTGCCACCAGCAGAGATCACCGGTCGGACAATGAGCAGTTCTTC. The complete variable domain, with remaining parts taken from reference TRBV15 and TRBJ2-1, reads DAMVIQNPRYQVTQFGKPVTLSCSQTLNHNVMYWYQQKSSQAPKLLFHYYDKDFNNEADTPDNFQSRRPNTSFCFLDIRSPGLGDTAMYLCATSRDHRSDNEQFFGPGTRLTVL.

This chain links TRBV7-9 with TRBJ1-3; 7 bases align to TRBD1. The ends lost 6 bases at V and 2 bases at J; junction bases unmatched: 1. Germline values: CDR1 SEHNR, CDR2 FQNEAQ (reference sequence). CDR3 length: 13 residues. The CDR3 DNA is TGTGCCAGCAGTCAGGGGGCTGGAAACACCATATATTTT. Translation gives CASSQGAGNTIYF.

V gene TRBV6-2 or TRBV6-3 combines with J gene TRBJ1-1, with D possibly being TRBD1 (6 bases). This CDR3 spans 19 amino acids. Germline assignment: CDR1 MNHEY and CDR2 SVGEGT. With 2 bases removed from V and 0 bases from J, the gap between germline ends came to 22 bases. The CDR3 bases are TGTGCCAGCAGTTACACCCACAGGGTTGACGCGCCATTGAACACTGAAGCTTTCTTT. Its protein is CASSYTHRVDAPLNTEAFF.

The rearrangement links TRBV4-3 to TRBJ2-2, with D uncertain. The CDR3 is made up of 14 amino acids. The ends were cut back, 4 bases at V and 1 base at J, with 7 bases in the middle. Looked up from germline, CDR1 is LGHNA and CDR2 is YSLEER. As DNA, the CDR3 is TGCGCCAGCAGCCCACAGCAGAACACCGGGGAGCTGTTTTTT. It specifies CASSPQQNTGELFF.

The chain couples TRBV11-3 to TRBJ2-3; no reliable D call. Between the trimmed V and J ends, which lost 3 bases and 0 bases, there was a span of 10 bases. CDR1 is SGHNT, CDR2 YENEEA, per germline. The CDR3 loop spans 15 amino acids. The DNA for the CDR3 is TGTGCCAGCAGCTTGGACCATCCTAGCACAGATACGCAGTATTTT. Amino acids: CASSLDHPSTDTQYF.

V is TRBV28 and J is TRBJ1-1; a possible D gene is TRBD1 (5 bases). Germline CDR1 reads MDHEN; CDR2 reads SYDVKM. Between the trimmed V and J ends, which lost 2 bases and 0 bases, there was a span of 10 bases. The CDR3 sequence is 15 residues long. The CDR3 region has the DNA TGTGCCAGCAGTTTAGGGGGGACGGTGAACACTGAAGCTTTCTTT. Translation gives CASSLGGTVNTEAFF.

V gene TRBV29-1 combines with J gene TRBJ2-6, with D perhaps matching TRBD1 or TRBD2 (5 bases each). Germline lookup yields CDR1 SQVTM and CDR2 ANQGSEA. Trimming took off 4 bases at V and 0 bases at J, with 13 bases between the two ends. CDR3 size: 16 residues. The CDR3 here is CSVGSGTSSGANVLTF. The CDR3 bases are TGCAGCGTTGGGTCAGGGACCTCCTCTGGGGCCAACGTCCTGACTTTC.

The V gene is TRBV9, the J gene TRBJ2-2, with 10 bases identical to TRBD1. The length of the CDR3 is 18 residues. Germline CDR1 reads SGDLS; CDR2 reads YYNGEE. V gave up 2 bases and J gave up 1 base; unmatched junction bases: 8. The DNA of the CDR3 is TGTGCCAGCAGCGTTCGACAGGGGGCGTTTCTGAACACCGGGGAGCTGTTTTTT. Its translation: CASSVRQGAFLNTGELFF.

Turning to this clone: Within the sample, other DNA sequences also encode this same CDR3. Here the CDR3 reads CASSSGGTANTEAFF. The CDR3 nucleotides read TGCGCCAGCAGCTCAGGTGGGACGGCGAACACTGAAGCTTTCTTT. J is TRBJ1-1 and V is TRBV5-1; perhaps TRBD1 as D (5 bases). V gave up 3 bases and J gave up 1 base, with 13 bases separating them. In germline, CDR1 is SGHRS, CDR2 YFSETQ. The CDR3 covers 15 residues.

The rearrangement uses TRBV10-3 and TRBJ2-1, with 12 positions matching TRBD2. The V gene's germline CDR1 is ENHRY and CDR2 SYGVKD. V was clipped by 4 bases and J by 4 bases; unmatched bases: 2. This CDR3 contains 15 residues. The CDR3 is CAISATSGGYNEQFF. The DNA of the CDR3 is TGTGCCATCAGTGCGACTAGCGGGGGTTACAATGAGCAGTTCTTC.

This rearrangement joins TRBV2 to TRBJ1-4; no clear D. CDR1 and CDR2 from the germline V gene are SNHLY and FYNNEI. CDR3 length: 13 residues. The V gene lost 8 bases and the J gene lost 8 bases, with 15 bases spanning the gap. The CDR3 DNA reads TGTGCCAGCCGGGGAGGGAACAAGGAAAAACTGTTTTTT. Translation: CASRGGNKEKLFF.

The table lists this clone with a count of one. V is TRBV5-8 and J is TRBJ2-1; D perhaps matches TRBD2 (5 bases). The germline CDR1 and CDR2 sequences are SGHTS and YDEGEE. The germline V and J ends were trimmed by 5 bases and 6 bases, with 12 bases remaining between them. The CDR3 contains 13 residues. CDR3: CASRHEGRNEQFF. The CDR3 nucleotides are TGTGCCAGCAGACACGAGGGCCGCAATGAGCAGTTCTTC.

The rearrangement joins TRBV4-1 to TRBJ1-5; D unclear. CDR3 length equals 15 residues. The V and J ends lost 4 bases and 2 bases respectively, with 12 bases between them. Germline V gene data show CDR1 as MGHRA and CDR2 as YSYEKL. The CDR3 DNA is TGCGCCAGCAGCCCCGCAGCACAGCGCAATCAGCCCCAGCATTTT. It is translated as CASSPAAQRNQPQHF.

This rearrangement joins TRBV15 to TRBJ1-3; D gene ambiguous. The CDR3 totals 12 residues. Germline V gene lookup returns CDR1 LNHNV and CDR2 YYDKDF (reference sequence). Trimming cost V 8 bases and J 1 base, with 6 bases left between them. The CDR3: CATPSSGNTIYF. DNA for the CDR3: TGTGCCACCCCTTCATCTGGAAACACCATATATTTT.

The chain has TRBV5-6 and TRBJ2-7; a possible D gene is TRBD1 (7 bases). The CDR3 extends over 16 amino acids. Trimming cost V 5 bases and J 1 base, with 19 bases left between them. In germline, CDR1 is SGHDT, CDR2 YYEEEE. The CDR3 DNA sequence: TGTGCCAGCAGGGCTTCTCAGGGGGGATATTCCTACGAGCAGTACTTC. This translates into CASRASQGGYSYEQYF.

This chain links TRBV27 with TRBJ2-2; TRBD2 aligns across 12 bases. Germline CDR1 and CDR2: MNHEY and SMNVEV (reference sequence). Trimming at V came to 0 bases and at J to 7 bases, leaving 9 bases not matched to a gene. CDR3 length: 18 amino acids. CDR3 amino acids: CASSLSALAGGHDGELFF. In DNA, the CDR3 is TGTGCCAGCAGTTTATCGGCGCTAGCGGGGGGGCATGACGGGGAGCTGTTTTTT.

The rearrangement joins TRBV7-9 to TRBJ1-4; D gene ambiguous. The V end lost 8 bases, the J end lost 2 bases, and 12 bases lay between the germline ends. The CDR3 has 14 amino acids. Per the germline V gene, CDR1 is SEHNR and CDR2 is FQNEAQ (reference sequence). The DNA for the CDR3 is TGTGCCAGCGGGCCCTCTCGGACTAATGAAAAACTGTTTTTT. Residues: CASGPSRTNEKLFF.

The CDR3 nucleotides are TGTGCCAGCAGCTTAGGGGCAGACTATGGCTACACCTTC. This codes for CASSLGADYGYTF. The genes are TRBV11-2 and TRBJ1-2; D unresolved. Trimming took off 1 base at V and 3 bases at J, with 6 bases between the two ends. This CDR3 is built from 13 residues. Per germline, CDR1 SGHAT and CDR2 FQNNGV.

The chain links TRBV5-4 to TRBJ2-2, with TRBD2 matching over 7 bases. J lost 7 bases, V lost 3 bases, and 12 bases had no gene match. The V gene's germline CDR1 is SGHNT and CDR2 YYREEE (reference sequence). There are 16 residues in the CDR3. Written as DNA, the CDR3 is TGTGCCAGCAGCTGGAGGGTGGCAGGGAGGGACGGGGAGCTGTTTTTT. This encodes CASSWRVAGRDGELFF.

This chain uses TRBV4-1 with TRBJ1-2; 10 bases fit TRBD1. The trim removed 4 bases at V and 4 bases at J, leaving 9 bases unmatched. The CDR3 is 16 residues long. CDR1 MGHRA and CDR2 YSYEKL come from the germline V gene. CDR3 region: CASSLLGTGDSYGYTF. The CDR3 DNA is TGCGCCAGCAGCCTATTGGGGACAGGGGACTCCTATGGCTACACCTTC.

This clone was seen just once. This rearrangement joins TRBV28 to TRBJ1-5; tentatively, D is TRBD1 (6 bases). The CDR3 consists of 15 residues. Per the germline V gene, CDR1 is MDHEN and CDR2 is SYDVKM. Trimming took off 2 bases at V and 8 bases at J, with 16 bases between the two ends. CDR3 residues: CASSLRIWGQEPQHF. CDR3 DNA sequence: TGTGCCAGCAGTTTACGAATCTGGGGGCAGGAGCCCCAGCATTTT.

CDR3 residues: CASSWDPGSKAYEQYF. CDR3 nucleotides: TGTGCCAGCAGTTGGGATCCGGGATCCAAGGCCTACGAGCAGTACTTC. The chain employs TRBV6-6 and TRBJ2-7; weak D call: TRBD2 (5 bases). The ends were cut back, 4 bases at V and 2 bases at J, with 18 bases in the middle. CDR1 and CDR2 from the germline V gene are MNHNY and SVGAGI (reference sequence). CDR3 size: 16 residues.

For the CDR3, the DNA is TGCGCCAGTGGCGGGACTAGCGGGTACAATGAGCAGTTCTTC. Translation gives CASGGTSGYNEQFF. The rearrangement uses TRBV5-1 and TRBJ2-1; 12 bases agree with TRBD2. This CDR3 is built from 14 residues. Germline CDR1 SGHRS, CDR2 YFSETQ. V shed 8 bases, J shed 4 bases, and the junction held 4 bases outside the gene matches.

The chain combines TRBV18 with TRBJ2-2; D gene unclear. This CDR3 is built from 13 residues. Trimming shortened V by 5 bases and J by 7 bases, and 11 bases separated the two germline ends. Germline V gene sequence: CDR1 KGHSH, CDR2 LQKENI. CDR3 in DNA: TGTGCCAGCTCAGAACAGCGTGACGGGGAGCTGTTTTTT. Protein product: CASSEQRDGELFF. The whole variable domain, remainder taken from reference TRBV18 and TRBJ2-2, is NAGVMQNPRHLVRRRGQEARLRCSPMKGHSHVYWYRQLPEEGLKFMVYLQKENIIDESGMPKERFSAEFPKEGPSILRIQQVVRGDSAAYFCASSEQRDGELFFGEGSRLTVL.

This clone was observed a few times. The J gene is TRBJ2-5, the V gene TRBV27; D gene ambiguous. CDR1 and CDR2 (germline): MNHEY, SMNVEV (reference sequence). The CDR3 runs 16 residues. V was shortened by 2 bases and J by 4 bases, with 17 bases between the two germline ends. The CDR3 spells CASSLRSLRDGETQYF. CDR3 in DNA: TGTGCCAGCAGTTTAAGGTCCTTACGAGATGGAGAGACCCAGTACTTC.